This T cell receptor (beta chain) was captured in a study of memory CD4+ T cells and cytomegalovirus serostatus. Study-wide background: Of the healthy Belgian adults, fewer than 10 were CMV seropositive and 20 to 30 seronegative. Study findings and constraints: Median bootstrapped AUC for CMV status was about 0.96 originally, 0.9 to 0.93 US-trained. Suggested: most of the CMV-linked TCR signature lies in CD4+ memory cells.

Remarks on this clone: Its matching antigen is unknown.

Single viable CD3+CD4+CD8-CD45RO+ cells were sorted as the memory CD4+ T cells. Serum IgG to CMV pp150, pp28, p38 and p52 defined serostatus. Sequenced by immunoSEQ multiplex PCR; TCRdb stores in-frame clones only, minus some. The data hold tens of thousands of clones, with around 77% observed a single time. Germline CDR1 reads MNHNY; CDR2 reads SVGAGI (reference sequence). V was pared by 5 bases and J by 4 bases, with 5 bases of the junction left unmatched. The CDR3 is made up of 13 amino acids. The sample was memory CD4+ T cells from blood. The origin of this receptor is an adult in good health and CMV-seronegative. This chain joins TRBV6-6 and TRBJ2-7, with TRBD1 identical over 7 bases. The CDR3 sequence: CASSETGIYEQYF. The CDR3 coding sequence is TGTGCCAGCAGTGAGACAGGGATATACGAGCAGTACTTC.